A selection of T cell receptor beta chains follows, all from one sample in a study of T cell changes during pregnancy in multiple sclerosis. Here immunoSEQ multiplex PCR was the method, and the copy in TCRdb shows in-frame clones only, minus some. The sample records roughly 48,000 clones, approximately 92% being singletons. The input for sequencing was CD4+ T cells from peripheral blood mononuclear cells, taken in the second trimester of pregnancy. The receptors originated from a female donor in good health, enrolled as a control in a pregnancy study. Each CDR3 is given with its conserved first and last residue. Fields, in order: clone size, J gene, D gene, V gene, CDR3 DNA, CDR3 protein. D genes are given only for firm matches. Rows give clone size only sometimes, using once, few, many, or a class for an expanded clone.

>NA|TRBJ2-1|NA|TRBV11-2
TGTGCCAGCAGCTTGGCGGGGCCCTACAATGAGCAGTTCTTC
CASSLAGPYNEQFF
>NA|TRBJ2-7|TRBD1|TRBV7-2
TGTGCCAGCAGCCCCAAGGGGGCATACGAGCAGTACTTC
CASSPKGAYEQYF
>NA|TRBJ1-5|TRBD1|TRBV5-4
TGTGCCAGCAGCGCCGACAGGGATAATCAGCCCCAGCATTTT
CASSADRDNQPQHF
>NA|TRBJ2-2|NA|TRBV27
TGTGCCAGCAGTCAAGAGAGCACCGGGGAGCTGTTTTTT
CASSQESTGELFF
>NA|TRBJ2-2|NA|TRBV5-1
TGCGCCAGCAGCTTGGATACAGGTGCGAACACCGGGGAGCTGTTTTTT
CASSLDTGANTGELFF
>NA|TRBJ2-3|TRBD1|TRBV5-1
TGCGCCAGCAGGCTGACCGGGACAGGGGGTTCAGATACGCAGTATTTT
CASRLTGTGGSDTQYF
>NA|TRBJ2-5|TRBD2|TRBV28
TGTGCCAGCAGCTCTAGCGGGGGGGCCGGGGAGACCCAGTACTTC
CASSSSGGAGETQYF
>NA|TRBJ1-4|TRBD1|TRBV6-1
TGTGCCAGCAGGGGACAGGGAGGTGAAAAACTGTTTTTT
CASRGQGGEKLFF
>NA|TRBJ1-1|NA|TRBV19
TGTGCCAGTAGTATCACAGGAAGGGTTAACACTGAAGCTTTCTTT
CASSITGRVNTEAFF
>NA|TRBJ2-3|TRBD2|TRBV28
TGTGCCAGCAGTACCCCGCCCTTTAGCGGGGGGAGGGCAGATACGCAGTATTTT
CASSTPPFSGGRADTQYF
>NA|TRBJ2-3|NA|TRBV7-9
TGTGCCAGCAGCTCCACCCCGACCGCGGGGGCTAGCACAGATACGCAGTATTTT
CASSSTPTAGASTDTQYF
>NA|TRBJ1-6|TRBD1|TRBV6-4
TGTGCCACCAGACCCGTCGGACAGGGTGGGTCCTATAATTCACCCCTCCACTTT
CATRPVGQGGSYNSPLHF
>NA|TRBJ1-5|NA|TRBV28
TGTGCCAGCAGTCCTACTCACAGGGTTCGGCAGCCCCAGCATTTT
CASSPTHRVRQPQHF
>NA|TRBJ2-2|TRBD1|TRBV12-5
TGTGCTAGTGGTTTGCCTATTAACAGGGGATGGAACACCGGGGAGCTGTTTTTT
CASGLPINRGWNTGELFF
>NA|TRBJ2-3|NA|TRBV7-3
TGTGCCAGCAGCTCCCTCAGGGAAGATACGCAGTATTTT
CASSSLREDTQYF
>few|TRBJ2-4|TRBD2|TRBV2
TGTGCCAGCAGGGGGGGACTAGCGGGAGCCAAAAACATTCAGTACTTC
CASRGGLAGAKNIQYF
>NA|TRBJ1-4|TRBD1|TRBV10-3
TGTGCCATCAGCCGGGACAGCAATCCCGTTCTTAATGAAAAACTGTTTTTT
CAISRDSNPVLNEKLFF
>NA|TRBJ2-5|TRBD1|TRBV11-2
TGTGCCAGCAGCCGGGACAGCCAAGAGACCCAGTACTTC
CASSRDSQETQYF
>NA|TRBJ2-7|TRBD2|TRBV7-2
TGTGCCAGCAGCCACCTACTAGCGGGAGGGGCCCAGTACTTC
CASSHLLAGGAQYF
>NA|TRBJ2-1|TRBD1|TRBV19
TGTGCCAGTAGTAGTTTAAGGTTCTTAGGGACAGGGGACAATGAGCAGTTCTTC
CASSSLRFLGTGDNEQFF
>NA|TRBJ2-5|TRBD1|TRBV5-6
TGTGCCAGCAGCAGAATCGCCGGGACAGGGGGCCGAGAGACCCAGTACTTC
CASSRIAGTGGRETQYF
>NA|TRBJ1-2|NA|TRBV5-1
TGCGCCAGCAGCTTGCCGGGTGATGAGGGCTACACCTTC
CASSLPGDEGYTF
>NA|TRBJ2-7|NA|TRBV9
TGTGCCAGCAGCGTAGGGGGTAGGGGGACCTACGAGCAGTACTTC
CASSVGGRGTYEQYF
>NA|TRBJ2-5|TRBD1|TRBV2
TGTGCCAGCAACTACCCTGACAGGGCTGGGACCCAGTACTTC
CASNYPDRAGTQYF
>few|TRBJ2-7|TRBD1|TRBV27
TGTGCCAGCAGTTTTCGGGACAGAAGGGAGCAGTACTTC
CASSFRDRREQYF
>NA|TRBJ1-5|TRBD1|TRBV2
TGTGCCAGCAGGGGACAGCCGAATCAGCCCCAGCATTTT
CASRGQPNQPQHF
>NA|TRBJ1-4|NA|TRBV6-1
TGTGCCAGCAGTGAGACTGTAGCCACAACTAATGAAAAACTGTTTTTT
CASSETVATTNEKLFF
>NA|TRBJ2-7|NA|TRBV5-1
TGCGCCAGCAAGCAAGGGTCAGGGAACTACGAGCAGTACTTC
CASKQGSGNYEQYF
>NA|TRBJ2-1|TRBD2|TRBV2
TGTGCCAGCAGTACGACTAGCGGGAGTGACAATGAGCAGTTCTTC
CASSTTSGSDNEQFF
>once|TRBJ2-7|NA|TRBV11-3
TGTGCCAGCAGCTTAGATCCGGGGAGATACGAGCAGTACTTC
CASSLDPGRYEQYF
>NA|TRBJ2-7|NA|TRBV2
TGTGCCAGCAAAGAGACTTTCCTCCGGGGGCAGTACTTC
CASKETFLRGQYF
>NA|TRBJ1-2|TRBD1|TRBV7-8
TGTGCCAGCAGCTTCGGACAGGGGGGATCCTATGGCTACACCTTC
CASSFGQGGSYGYTF
>NA|TRBJ1-1|NA|TRBV12-5
TGTGCTAGTGGTTTGGTACTAACCTGGAAGGGGCTTGGCACTGAAGCTTTCTTT
CASGLVLTWKGLGTEAFF
>NA|TRBJ2-3|TRBD2|TRBV7-2
TGTGCCAGCAGCCCCTCGTATAGCGGGAGCACAGATACGCAGTATTTT
CASSPSYSGSTDTQYF
>NA|TRBJ2-7|TRBD1|TRBV28
TGTGCCAGCAGTTTGCCCGGGGACAGGGTCGACGAGCAGTACTTC
CASSLPGDRVDEQYF
>NA|TRBJ1-5|NA|TRBV5-6
TGTGCCAGCAGCTTGGTGGGGGGGCGAGGTCAGCCCCAGCATTTT
CASSLVGGRGQPQHF
>NA|TRBJ2-7|TRBD1|TRBV5-1
TGCGCCAGCGCGCCGGGACAGGGGGCCCCCGACCGCTACGAGCAGTACTTC
CASAPGQGAPDRYEQYF
>NA|TRBJ2-3|TRBD1|TRBV7-9
TGTGCCAGCAGCGGACAGACCCGGGACAGAGGAAGCACAGATACGCAGTATTTT
CASSGQTRDRGSTDTQYF
>NA|TRBJ2-5|TRBD1|TRBV10-3
TGTGCCTCAGGACAGGGGGAAGAGACCCAGTACTTC
CASGQGEETQYF
>NA|TRBJ2-7|NA|TRBV2
TGTGCCAGCAGCGCGACCTTTACAGGGCTCGAGCAGTACTTC
CASSATFTGLEQYF
>NA|TRBJ1-1|NA|TRBV2
TGTGCCAGCAGACCGGCGGTTAGCGGGGTGAAAACTGAAGCTTTCTTT
CASRPAVSGVKTEAFF
>NA|TRBJ1-6|NA|TRBV28
TGTGCCAGCAGTTTCGGGATTGGTAATTCACCCCTCCACTTT
CASSFGIGNSPLHF
>NA|TRBJ2-1|NA|TRBV2
TGTGCCAGTGGAGGGGGGGCAGTGGACGAGCAGTTCTTC
CASGGGAVDEQFF
>NA|TRBJ2-5|TRBD2|TRBV4-2
TGTGCCAGCAGCCAAGATCCAGCGGGGGCAGAGACCCAGTACTTC
CASSQDPAGAETQYF
>NA|TRBJ2-1|NA|TRBV19
TGTGCCAGTAGTATAATCCGGGGAGGAGACAATGAGCAGTTCTTC
CASSIIRGGDNEQFF
>few|TRBJ1-4|TRBD1|TRBV29-1
TGCAGCGTCGGGGACAGGGTGGCAACTAATGAAAAACTGTTTTTT
CSVGDRVATNEKLFF
>NA|TRBJ1-2|NA|TRBV6-1
TGTGCCAGCAGGCGAGAGGCTAACTATGGCTACACCTTC
CASRREANYGYTF
>NA|TRBJ2-1|TRBD2|TRBV11-2
TGTGCCAGCAGCTTAGTACAACTAGCGTACGAGCAGTTCTTC
CASSLVQLAYEQFF
>few|TRBJ2-7|TRBD2|TRBV10-1
TGCGCCAGCAGTGGACTAGCGGGAGGCGAGCAGTACTTC
CASSGLAGGEQYF
>NA|TRBJ1-4|TRBD1|TRBV4-1
TGCGCCAGCAGACACTCCGGGACAGGGGATGAAAAACTGTTTTTT
CASRHSGTGDEKLFF
>NA|TRBJ2-2|NA|TRBV12-2
TGTGCAAGTGGCGGGGAGGCTCCGAACACCGGGGAGCTGTTTTTT
CASGGEAPNTGELFF
>NA|TRBJ2-3|NA|TRBV19
TGTGCCAGTAGTATAATCCCCGCGCAAGCGATCAGCACAGATACGCAGTATTTT
CASSIIPAQAISTDTQYF
>NA|TRBJ1-1|NA|TRBV6-5
TGTGCCAGCAGTTACTACCCCGGGAGGAGTAACACTGAAGCTTTCTTT
CASSYYPGRSNTEAFF
>NA|TRBJ2-7|TRBD2|TRBV4-2
TGTGCCAGCAGCCACTGGCGGGAGGGGGTGCAGTACTTC
CASSHWREGVQYF
>NA|TRBJ2-5|TRBD2|TRBV6-5
TGTGCCAGCAGTTCCAGGACTAGCGGGATACAAGAGACCCAGTACTTC
CASSSRTSGIQETQYF
>NA|TRBJ2-7|TRBD2|TRBV7-2
TGTGCCAGCAGCTTTATAGCGGGGTCCTACGAGCAGTACTTC
CASSFIAGSYEQYF